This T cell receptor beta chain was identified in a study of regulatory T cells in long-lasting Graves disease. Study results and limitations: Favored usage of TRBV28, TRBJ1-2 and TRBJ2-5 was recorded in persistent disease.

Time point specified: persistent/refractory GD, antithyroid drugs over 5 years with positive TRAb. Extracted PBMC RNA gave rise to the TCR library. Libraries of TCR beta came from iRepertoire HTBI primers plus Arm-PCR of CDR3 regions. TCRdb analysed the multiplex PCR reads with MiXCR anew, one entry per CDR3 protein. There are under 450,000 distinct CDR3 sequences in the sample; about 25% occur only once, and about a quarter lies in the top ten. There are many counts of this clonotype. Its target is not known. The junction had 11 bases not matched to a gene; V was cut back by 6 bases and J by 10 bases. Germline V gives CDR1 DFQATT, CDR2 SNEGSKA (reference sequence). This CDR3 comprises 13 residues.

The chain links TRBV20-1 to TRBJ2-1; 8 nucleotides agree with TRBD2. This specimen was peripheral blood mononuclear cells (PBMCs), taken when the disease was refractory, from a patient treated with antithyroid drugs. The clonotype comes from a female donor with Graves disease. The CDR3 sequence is CSARPPGRGEQFF. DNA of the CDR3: TGCAGTGCAAGACCGCCCGGGAGGGGAGAGCAGTTCTTC.